Listed below are T cell receptor beta chains from one sample, sequenced in a study of T cells expressing NK-cell markers. TCRdb re-called the 5' RACE reads; every CDR3 protein appears as one record, without DNA. Its table lists roughly 170,000 distinct CDR3 sequences. The specimen sequenced was blood T cells: a sorted CD56 or NKG2C T cell subset, CD4+ or CD8+ T cells, or bulk PBMC T cells (not recorded which). The origin of the receptors is a woman between 18 and 75 years old in good health. Both conserved end residues are part of each CDR3.

j_gene | v_gene | CDR3aa
TRBJ1-1 | TRBV5-1 | CASSFSTPNTEAFF
TRBJ1-2 | TRBV4-2 | CASSQDLGQGHYGYTF
TRBJ2-1 | TRBV20-1 | CSAKKRGFYNEQFF
TRBJ2-3 | TRBV20-1 | CSARDLLGGGDTQYF
TRBJ2-2 | TRBV20-1 | CSARQGLNTGELFF
TRBJ1-2 | TRBV2 | CASSEHRQGHGYTF
TRBJ1-2 | TRBV5-1 | CASSNLYGGGHGYTF
TRBJ1-2 | TRBV5-1 | CASSFTGTGGDGYTF
TRBJ1-2 | TRBV5-4 | CASSLGIWADGYTF
TRBJ1-6 | TRBV2 | CASRVGLGSPLHF
TRBJ2-2 | TRBV7-3 | CASRYSGSPRAGELFF
TRBJ2-5 | TRBV24-1 | CATSGLGGETQYF
TRBJ1-5 | TRBV7-2 | CASSLELRGTQPQHF
TRBJ2-7 | TRBV11-2 | CASSLAQGPYEQYF